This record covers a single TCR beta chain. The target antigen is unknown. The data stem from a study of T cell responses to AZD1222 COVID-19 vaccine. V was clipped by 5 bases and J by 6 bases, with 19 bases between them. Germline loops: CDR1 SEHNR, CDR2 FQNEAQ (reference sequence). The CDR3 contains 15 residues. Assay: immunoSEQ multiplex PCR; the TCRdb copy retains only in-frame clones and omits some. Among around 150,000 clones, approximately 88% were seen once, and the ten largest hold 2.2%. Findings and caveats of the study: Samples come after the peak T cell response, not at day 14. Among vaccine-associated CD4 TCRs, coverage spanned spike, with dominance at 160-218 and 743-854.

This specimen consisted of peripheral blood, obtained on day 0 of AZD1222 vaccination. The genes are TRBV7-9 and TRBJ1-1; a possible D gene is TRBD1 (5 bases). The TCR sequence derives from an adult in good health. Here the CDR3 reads CASSPLGGVVAEAFF. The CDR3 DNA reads TGTGCCAGCAGCCCCCTCGGGGGAGTGGTGGCTGAAGCTTTCTTT.